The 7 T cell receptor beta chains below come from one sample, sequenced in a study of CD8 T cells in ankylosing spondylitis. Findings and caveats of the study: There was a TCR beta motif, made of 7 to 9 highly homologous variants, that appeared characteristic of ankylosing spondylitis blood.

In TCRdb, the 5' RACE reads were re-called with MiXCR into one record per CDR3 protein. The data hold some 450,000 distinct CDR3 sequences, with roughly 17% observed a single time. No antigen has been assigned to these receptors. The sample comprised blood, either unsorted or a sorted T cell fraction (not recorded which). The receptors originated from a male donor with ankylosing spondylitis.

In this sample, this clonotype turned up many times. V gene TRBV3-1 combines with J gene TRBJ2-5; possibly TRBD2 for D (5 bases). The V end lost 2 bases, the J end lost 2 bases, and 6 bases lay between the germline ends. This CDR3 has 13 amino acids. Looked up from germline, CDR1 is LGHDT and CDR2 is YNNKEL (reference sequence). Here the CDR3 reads CASSQRGQETQYF. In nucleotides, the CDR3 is TGTGCCAGCAGCCAACGAGGGCAAGAGACCCAGTACTTC.

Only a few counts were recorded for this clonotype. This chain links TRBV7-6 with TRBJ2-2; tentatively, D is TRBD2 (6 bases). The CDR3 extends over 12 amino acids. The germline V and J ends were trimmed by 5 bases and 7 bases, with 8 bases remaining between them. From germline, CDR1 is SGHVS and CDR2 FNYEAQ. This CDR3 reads CASSPRGGELFF. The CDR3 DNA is TGTGCCAGCAGCCCGCGGGGCGGGGAGCTGTTTTTT.

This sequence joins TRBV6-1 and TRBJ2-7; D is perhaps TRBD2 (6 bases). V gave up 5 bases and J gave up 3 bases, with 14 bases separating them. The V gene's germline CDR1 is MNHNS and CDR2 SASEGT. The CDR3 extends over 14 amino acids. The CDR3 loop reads CASSRRGRVYEQYF. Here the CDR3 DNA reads TGTGCCAGCAGTCGGAGGGGACGGGTCTACGAGCAGTACTTC.

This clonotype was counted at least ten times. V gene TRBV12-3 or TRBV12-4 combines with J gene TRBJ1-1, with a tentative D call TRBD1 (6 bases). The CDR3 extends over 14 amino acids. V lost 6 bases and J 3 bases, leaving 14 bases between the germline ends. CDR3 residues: CASSPGTTHTEAFF. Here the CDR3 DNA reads TGTGCCAGCAGCCCCGGGACAACTCACACTGAAGCTTTCTTT.

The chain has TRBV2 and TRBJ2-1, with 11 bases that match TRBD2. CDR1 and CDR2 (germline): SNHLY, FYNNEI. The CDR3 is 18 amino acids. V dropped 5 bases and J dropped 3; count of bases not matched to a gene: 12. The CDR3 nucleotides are TGTGCCAGCAGTCCCAGAGGGGGACTAGCGGCCGACTACAATGAGCAGTTCTTC. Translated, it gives CASSPRGGLAADYNEQFF.

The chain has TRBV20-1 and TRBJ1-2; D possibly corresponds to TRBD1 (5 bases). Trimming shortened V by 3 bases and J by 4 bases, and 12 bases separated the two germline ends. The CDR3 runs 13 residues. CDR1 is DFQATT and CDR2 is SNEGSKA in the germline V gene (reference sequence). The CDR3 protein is CSASTGGGYGYTF. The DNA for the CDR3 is TGCAGTGCTAGTACAGGAGGAGGCTATGGCTACACCTTC.

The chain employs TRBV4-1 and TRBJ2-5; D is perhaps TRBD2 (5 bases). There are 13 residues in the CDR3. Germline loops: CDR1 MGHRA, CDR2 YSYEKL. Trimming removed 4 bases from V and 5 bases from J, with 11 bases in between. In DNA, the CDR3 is TGCGCCAGCAGCCGGTTAGTAGCGGAGACCCAGTACTTC. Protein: CASSRLVAETQYF.